These 7 T cell receptor beta chains share one sample of origin, sequenced in a study of cytomegalovirus exposure and HLA in healthy donors. PCR amplification relied on 60 Vbeta primers (plus 13 Jbeta primers). Clones were read by immunoSEQ multiplex PCR, and TCRdb kept only the in-frame ones, dropping some. There are under 200,000 clones in the sample; 75% to 85% occur only once, and roughly 7.3% lies in the top ten. Sequencing was done on a sample of PBMCs. All receptors derive from a male donor in good health and CMV-seropositive.

The chain combines TRBV30 with TRBJ1-2, with D perhaps TRBD1 (6 bases). V dropped 3 bases and J dropped 0 bases, with 14 bases sitting between them. CDR3 length: 15 amino acids. Germline V gene data show CDR1 as GTSNPN and CDR2 as SVGIG (reference sequence). The CDR3: CAWRRGSGANYGYTF. CDR3 DNA: TGTGCCTGGAGAAGGGGCTCAGGGGCTAACTATGGCTACACCTTC.

CDR3 DNA sequence: TGTGCCAGTAGTTCCACGACAGGGAACGAGCAGTACTTC. Translated, it gives CASSSTTGNEQYF. J is TRBJ2-7 and V is TRBV19, with 7 bases matching TRBD1. CDR1 is LNHDA, CDR2 SQIVND, per germline (reference sequence). The CDR3 runs to 13 residues. Unmatched junction bases numbered 6, after V lost 5 bases and J lost 5 bases.

About this clone: The junction does not match germline at one end; this may be a read error. The same CDR3 is also encoded by other DNA sequences in this sample. The chain is built from TRBV20-1 and TRBJ1-2; D unclear. Germline V CDR1 and CDR2: DFQATT, SNEGSKA (reference sequence). This CDR3 has 11 amino acids. The CDR3 bases are TGCAGTGTTCCCAACTACTATGGCTACACTTTC. Protein product: CSVPNYYGYTF.

The chain couples TRBV5-5 to TRBJ1-1; TRBD1 aligns across 10 bases. The germline gives CDR1 SGHKS, CDR2 YYEKEE (reference sequence). The CDR3 runs 17 residues. V dropped 0 bases and J dropped 5; count of bases not matched to a gene: 10. CDR3 in DNA: TGTGCCAGCAGCTTGGGGGACAGGGGTGTTGTGCATACTGAAGCTTTCTTT. Amino acids: CASSLGDRGVVHTEAFF.

The V call is TRBV18, the J call TRBJ2-7, with TRBD1 matching over 7 bases. CDR1 KGHSH and CDR2 LQKENI come from the germline V gene. CDR3 length equals 15 residues. The V segment lost 3 bases and the J segment 6 bases; nucleotides outside the gene matches: 11. CDR3 in amino acids: CASSPRTGELSEQYF. As DNA, the CDR3 is TGTGCCAGCTCACCCCGGACAGGTGAATTGTCCGAGCAGTACTTC.

V and J are TRBV7-2 and TRBJ1-5, with TRBD1 as a possible D gene (6 bases). CDR1 is SGHTA and CDR2 is FQGNSA in the germline V gene. Deletions cut 5 bases from V and 7 bases from J, with 18 bases between. The CDR3 has 15 residues. The CDR3 DNA is TGTGCCAGCAGCCCAGGTCCAGGGGAAGGACAGCCCCAGCATTTT. It translates to CASSPGPGEGQPQHF.

V and J are TRBV19 and TRBJ1-5, with D possibly matching TRBD1 (5 bases). The CDR3 has 14 amino acids. Trimming left V 10 bases short and J 0 bases short, with 13 bases between. Germline CDR1 LNHDA, CDR2 SQIVND (reference sequence). CDR3 residues: CAISTGDSNQPQHF. In DNA, the CDR3 is TGTGCCATCTCGACGGGGGATAGCAATCAGCCCCAGCATTTT.